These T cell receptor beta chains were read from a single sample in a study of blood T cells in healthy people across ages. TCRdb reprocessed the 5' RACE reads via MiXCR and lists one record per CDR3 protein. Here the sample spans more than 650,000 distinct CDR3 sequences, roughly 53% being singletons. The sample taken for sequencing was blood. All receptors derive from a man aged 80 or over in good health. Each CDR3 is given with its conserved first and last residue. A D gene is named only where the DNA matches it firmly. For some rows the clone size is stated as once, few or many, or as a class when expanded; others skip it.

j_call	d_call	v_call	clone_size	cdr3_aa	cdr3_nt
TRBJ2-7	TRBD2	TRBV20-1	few	CSASPAGVSYEQYF	TGCAGTGCTAGTCCAGCGGGGGTCTCCTACGAGCAGTACTTC
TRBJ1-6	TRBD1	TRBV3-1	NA	CASSPLTGQGNSPLHF	TGTGCCAGCAGCCCTCTAACGGGACAGGGGAATTCACCCCTCCACTTT
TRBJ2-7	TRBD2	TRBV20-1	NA	CSARTTSGSYNEQYF	TGCAGTGCTAGGACTACTAGCGGGAGCTACAATGAGCAGTACTTC
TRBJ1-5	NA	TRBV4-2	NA	CASSQDADSANNQPQHF	TGTGCCAGCAGCCAAGATGCGGACAGTGCCAACAATCAGCCCCAGCATTTT
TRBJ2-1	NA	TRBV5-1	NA	CASYPGASYNEQFF	TGCGCCAGCTACCCTGGGGCATCTTACAATGAGCAGTTCTTC
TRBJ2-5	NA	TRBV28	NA	CASGRWGDGETQYF	TGTGCCAGCGGTAGATGGGGTGACGGGGAGACCCAGTACTTC
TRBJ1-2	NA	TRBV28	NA	CASSLPAAYGYTF	TGTGCCAGCAGTTTACCGGCAGCCTATGGCTACACCTTC
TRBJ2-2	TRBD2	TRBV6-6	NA	CASSGLAGTTGELFF	TGTGCCAGCAGCGGACTAGCGGGAACCACCGGGGAGCTGTTTTTT
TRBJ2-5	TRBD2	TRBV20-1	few	CSANGVAGGTTETQYF	TGCAGTGCTAATGGGGTAGCGGGAGGGACCACGGAGACCCAGTACTTC
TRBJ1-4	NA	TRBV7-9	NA	CASSFSAVPIEKLFF	TGTGCCAGCAGCTTCTCTGCCGTGCCTATTGAAAAACTGTTTTTT
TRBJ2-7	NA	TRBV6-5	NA	CASSSTRNEQYF	TGTGCCAGCAGTTCAACCCGCAATGAGCAGTACTTC
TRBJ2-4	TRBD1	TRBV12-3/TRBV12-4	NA	CASRRDRLNIQYF	TGTGCCAGCAGGCGGGACAGGCTAAACATTCAGTACTTC
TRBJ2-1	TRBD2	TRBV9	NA	CASSMGTSGRSYNEQFF	TGTGCCAGCAGCATGGGGACTAGCGGGAGGTCCTACAATGAGCAGTTCTTC
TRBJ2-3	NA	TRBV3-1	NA	CASSPQASPDTQYF	TGTGCCAGCAGCCCGCAGGCGAGCCCAGATACGCAGTATTTT
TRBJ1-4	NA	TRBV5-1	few	CASSLGRDSKEKLFF	TGCGCCAGCAGCTTGGGCAGGGATTCAAAAGAAAAACTGTTTTTT
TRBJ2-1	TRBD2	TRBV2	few	CASGRELANEQFF	TGTGCCAGCGGCAGAGAACTAGCGAATGAGCAGTTCTTC
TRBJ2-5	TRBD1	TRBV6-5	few	CASSYSPPGQMYQETQYF	TGTGCCAGCAGTTACTCTCCACCGGGACAGATGTACCAAGAGACCCAGTACTTC
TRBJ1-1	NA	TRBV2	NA	CASRADTGEAFF	TGTGCCAGCAGGGCGGATACAGGGGAAGCTTTCTTT
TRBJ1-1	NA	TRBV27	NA	CASSFSQGTGTEAFF	TGTGCCAGCAGTTTTTCCCAGGGGACGGGGACTGAAGCTTTCTTT
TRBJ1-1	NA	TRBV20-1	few	CSARDFRDGPIEAFF	TGCAGTGCTAGAGATTTTCGGGACGGACCAATTGAAGCTTTCTTT
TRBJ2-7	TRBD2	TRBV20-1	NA	CSAEGTSGNTYEQYF	TGCAGTGCCGAAGGGACTAGCGGAAATACCTACGAGCAGTACTTC
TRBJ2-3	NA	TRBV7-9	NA	CASTWGSGYAYF	TGTGCCAGCACATGGGGTTCCGGATACGCGTATTTT
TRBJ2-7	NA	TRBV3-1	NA	CASSQDIFSYEQYF	TGTGCCAGCAGCCAAGACATCTTTTCCTACGAGCAGTACTTC
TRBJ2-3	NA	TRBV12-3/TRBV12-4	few	CASSGFVGRSADTQYF	TGTGCCAGCAGTGGGTTCGTGGGGCGTTCAGCAGATACGCAGTATTTT
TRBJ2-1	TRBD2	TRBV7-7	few	CASSLRAGLADYNEQFF	TGTGCTAGCAGCTTAAGGGCTGGGCTAGCGGATTACAATGAGCAGTTCTTC
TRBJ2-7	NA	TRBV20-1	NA	CSARTQRASYEQYF	TGCAGTGCTAGAACGCAGCGCGCATCCTACGAGCAGTACTTC
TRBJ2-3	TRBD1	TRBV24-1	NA	CATRDRGSTDTQYF	TGTGCCACCAGAGACAGGGGAAGCACAGATACGCAGTATTTT
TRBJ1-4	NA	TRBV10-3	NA	CAISRLSGEDEKLFF	TGTGCCATCAGCCGCCTTTCAGGGGAGGATGAAAAACTGTTTTTT
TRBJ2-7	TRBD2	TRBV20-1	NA	CGARGVAGGASYEQYF	TGCGGTGCTAGAGGGGTGGCGGGAGGGGCGTCCTACGAGCAGTACTTC
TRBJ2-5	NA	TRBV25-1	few	CASSDPRQETQYF	TGTGCCAGCAGTGATCCCCGTCAAGAGACCCAGTACTTC
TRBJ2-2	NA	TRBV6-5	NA	CASSYLPLQVTGELFF	TGTGCCAGCAGTTACTTGCCCCTCCAGGTCACCGGGGAGCTGTTTTTT
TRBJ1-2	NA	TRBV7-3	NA	CASSLAGGNYGYTF	TGTGCCAGCAGCTTAGCCGGCGGTAACTATGGCTACACCTTC
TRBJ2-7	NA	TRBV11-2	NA	CASSRWDIETYEQYF	TGTGCCAGCAGCCGTTGGGACATCGAAACCTACGAGCAGTACTTC
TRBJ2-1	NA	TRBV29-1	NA	CSVGLTLLNEQFF	TGCAGCGTTGGGTTAACTCTTCTTAATGAGCAGTTCTTC
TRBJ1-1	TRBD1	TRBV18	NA	CASSQLQGIEAEAFF	TGTGCCAGCTCCCAACTACAGGGGATTGAGGCTGAAGCTTTCTTT
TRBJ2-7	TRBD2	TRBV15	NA	CATSSHASGRISSYEQYF	TGTGCCACCAGCAGTCACGCTAGCGGAAGGATAAGCTCCTACGAGCAGTACTTC
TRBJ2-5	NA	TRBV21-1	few	CASSKKGTRADRTQYF	TGTGCCAGCAGCAAAAAGGGGACAAGGGCAGACAGGACCCAGTACTTC
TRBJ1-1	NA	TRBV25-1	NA	CASSELRHLNTEAFF	TGTGCCAGCAGTGAATTACGACACTTGAACACTGAAGCTTTCTTT
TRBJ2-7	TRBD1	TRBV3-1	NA	CASSQYRGVISEQYF	TGTGCCAGCAGCCAATACAGGGGAGTAATCAGCGAGCAGTACTTC
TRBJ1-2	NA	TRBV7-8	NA	CVSSIGHRNYGYTF	TGTGTCAGCAGCATTGGACATCGAAACTATGGCTACACCTTC
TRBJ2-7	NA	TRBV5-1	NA	CASWHRRYEQYF	TGCGCCAGCTGGCACCGACGCTACGAGCAGTACTTC
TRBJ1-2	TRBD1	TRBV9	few	CASSVGGTGDYTF	TGTGCCAGCAGCGTAGGTGGGACAGGGGACTACACCTTC
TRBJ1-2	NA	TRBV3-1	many	CASSSGQNYGYTF	TGTGCCAGCAGCTCCGGACAGAACTATGGCTACACCTTC
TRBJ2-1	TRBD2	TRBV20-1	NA	CSAREGTSGRGRQFF	TGCAGTGCTAGAGAAGGGACTAGCGGGAGAGGGAGACAGTTCTTC
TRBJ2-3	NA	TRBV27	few	CASSQGQGFTDTQYF	TGTGCCAGCAGTCAAGGCCAGGGGTTTACAGATACGCAGTATTTT
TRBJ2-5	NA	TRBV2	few	CASSETGKQYF	TGTGCCAGCAGTGAAACTGGGAAGCAGTACTTC
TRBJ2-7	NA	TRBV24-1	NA	CATSDFGDKPYEQYF	TGTGCCACCAGTGATTTCGGTGACAAGCCCTACGAGCAGTACTTC
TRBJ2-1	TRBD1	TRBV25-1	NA	CASSESQGDEQFF	TGTGCCAGCAGTGAGTCACAGGGGGATGAGCAGTTCTTC
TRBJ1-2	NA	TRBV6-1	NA	CASSEFSRGGGYTF	TGTGCCAGCAGTGAATTTAGCAGGGGAGGAGGCTACACCTTC
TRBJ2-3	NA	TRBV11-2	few	CASSRQEVGRYAYF	TGTGCCAGCAGCCGACAGGAAGTGGGCAGATACGCGTATTTT
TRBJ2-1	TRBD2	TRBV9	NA	CASSVTSGLYNEQFF	TGTGCCAGCAGCGTAACTAGCGGCTTGTACAATGAGCAGTTCTTC
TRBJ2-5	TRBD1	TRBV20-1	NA	CSAVTGGSLEETQYF	TGCAGTGCTGTAACAGGGGGCAGCCTGGAAGAGACCCAGTACTTC
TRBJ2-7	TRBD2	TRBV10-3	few	CAISAQTSGNYEQYF	TGTGCCATCAGTGCCCAGACTAGCGGGAACTACGAGCAGTACTTC
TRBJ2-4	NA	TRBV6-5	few	CASSYLRGQKNIQYF	TGTGCCAGCAGTTACCTGAGAGGGCAGAAAAACATTCAGTACTTC
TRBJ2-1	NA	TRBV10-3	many	CATSSQSSYNEQFF	TGTGCCACCTCGAGCCAGAGCTCCTACAATGAGCAGTTCTTC
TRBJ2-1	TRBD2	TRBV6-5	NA	CASSSVGLAGFEQFF	TGTGCCAGCAGTTCGGTAGGACTAGCGGGATTTGAGCAGTTCTTC
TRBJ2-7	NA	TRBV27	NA	CATGPGLKSYEQYF	TGTGCTACGGGGCCGGGACTGAAGAGCTACGAGCAGTACTTC
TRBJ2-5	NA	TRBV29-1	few	CSGGKGETQYF	TGCAGCGGGGGGAAGGGTGAGACCCAGTACTTC
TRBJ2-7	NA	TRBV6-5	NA	CASSYSIQRAPYEQYF	TGTGCCAGCAGTTACTCGATCCAGCGGGCTCCCTACGAGCAGTACTTC